This TCR beta chain was captured in a study of CD8 T cells in Susac syndrome. Findings and caveats of the study: Regarding the TCR sequencing and HLA analysis, the study admitted that a relatively small number of individuals were involved.

Sequencing of TCR beta covered CD8+ and CD4+ T cells obtained from blood. Matching for age and sex applied to the controls, who were healthy donors. With respect to this clonotype: What it binds is not known.

This CDR3 is 12 amino acids long. cDNA came from about 0.51 to 1 ug RNA primed by random hexamers. Amplification of TCR beta CDR3 across 54 Vbeta and 13 Jbeta was performed with immunoSEQ multiplex PCR. One entry per CDR3 protein, called by TCRdb with MiXCR from the immunoSEQ multiplex PCR reads. The sample has tens of thousands of distinct CDR3 sequences, 94% seen once. The V and J genes are TRBV21-1 and TRBJ2-1. TRBV21-1 is an annotated pseudogene. The TCR sequence derives from a human donor in good health. The sample consisted of CD8+ T cells from PBMCs. CDR3 in amino acids: CASSRKSLEQFF. Written as DNA, the CDR3 is TGTGCCAGCAGCCGAAAGAGTCTTGAGCAGTTCTTC.